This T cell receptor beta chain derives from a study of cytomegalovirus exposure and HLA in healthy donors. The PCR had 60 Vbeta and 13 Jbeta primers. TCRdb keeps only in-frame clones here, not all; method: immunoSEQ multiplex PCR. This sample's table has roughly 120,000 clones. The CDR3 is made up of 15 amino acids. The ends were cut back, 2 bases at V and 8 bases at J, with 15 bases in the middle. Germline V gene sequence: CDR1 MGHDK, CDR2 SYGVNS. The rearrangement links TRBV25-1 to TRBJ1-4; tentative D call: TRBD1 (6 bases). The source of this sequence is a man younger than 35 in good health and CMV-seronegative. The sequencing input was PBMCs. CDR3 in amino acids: CASSEGRTGLEKLFF. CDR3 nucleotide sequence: TGTGCCAGCAGTGAAGGACGTACAGGGTTAGAAAAACTGTTTTTT.